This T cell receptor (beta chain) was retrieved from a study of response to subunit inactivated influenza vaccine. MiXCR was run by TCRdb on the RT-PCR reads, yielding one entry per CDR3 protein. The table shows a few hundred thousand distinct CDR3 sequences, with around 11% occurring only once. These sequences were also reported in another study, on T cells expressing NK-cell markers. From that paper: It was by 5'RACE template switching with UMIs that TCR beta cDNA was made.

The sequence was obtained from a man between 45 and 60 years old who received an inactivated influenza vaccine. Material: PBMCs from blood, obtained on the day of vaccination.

The CDR3 nucleotides read TGTGCCAGCAGTTACTCGCTTCAGGGGAGTGCGACTGAAGCTTTCTTT. As protein: CASSYSLQGSATEAFF. The chain carries TRBV6-5 and TRBJ1-1; D may be TRBD1 (6 bases). Germline CDR1 reads MNHEY; CDR2 reads SVGAGI. Trimming took off 0 bases at V and 5 bases at J, with 16 bases between the two ends. The CDR3 runs 16 residues.